Presented here are 8 T cell receptor beta chains from one specimen sequenced in a study of blood T cell repertoires in COVID-19. Assay: immunoSEQ multiplex PCR; the TCRdb copy retains only in-frame clones and omits some. Of hundreds of thousands of clones listed, roughly 89% are singletons. Sequenced sample: peripheral blood. The receptors here all came from a man aged 18 to 35 with COVID-19, enrolled during active disease.

This clone was observed a handful of times. This chain connects TRBV12-3 or TRBV12-4 to TRBJ1-5; D call uncertain. The CDR3 is made up of 13 amino acids. The V end was cut by 6 bases, the J end by 7 bases, with 13 bases between. The DNA of the CDR3 is TGTGCCAGCAGCATCAACCTAATCCAGCCCCAGCATTTT. It specifies CASSINLIQPQHF.

This rearrangement joins TRBV7-9 to TRBJ1-1; TRBD1 is a possible D gene (6 bases). The length of the CDR3 is 15 residues. V dropped 0 bases and J dropped 2 bases, with 10 bases sitting between them. The germline CDR1 and CDR2 sequences are SEHNR and FQNEAQ (reference sequence). As DNA, the CDR3 is TGTGCCAGCAGCTTAGCGCTTGGGACAAACACTGAAGCTTTCTTT. As protein: CASSLALGTNTEAFF.

The chain carries TRBV4-1 and TRBJ2-3; 7 nucleotides align to TRBD2. J lost 1 base, V lost 0 bases, and 4 bases had no gene match. The germline V gene has CDR1 MGHRA and CDR2 YSYEKL. CDR3 length: 16 amino acids. DNA of the CDR3: TGCGCCAGCAGCCAAGAAATAGCGGGTGGCACAGATACGCAGTATTTT. Translating gives CASSQEIAGGTDTQYF.

The chain employs TRBV24-1 and TRBJ1-2, with D hard to call. This CDR3 comprises 12 residues. The V and J ends lost 5 bases and 8 bases respectively, with 11 bases between them. The germline V gene encodes CDR1 KGHDR and CDR2 SFDVKD. The CDR3 nucleotides read TGTGCCACCAGTGTGGCGGGTGAAGGCTACACCTTC. It encodes CATSVAGEGYTF.

Note on this clone: Other DNA variants within this sample encode the same CDR3. The CDR3 loop reads CASSSDRNTEAFF. CDR3 nucleotide sequence: TGTGCCAGCTCATCTGACAGAAACACTGAAGCTTTCTTT. The chain combines TRBV18 with TRBJ1-1; possibly TRBD1 for D (5 bases). Germline V gives CDR1 KGHSH, CDR2 LQKENI. V shed 5 bases and J shed 2 bases, with 9 bases lying between them. The CDR3 loop spans 13 amino acids.

The rearrangement links TRBV15 to TRBJ1-4, with TRBD1 matching 10 bases. Germline loops: CDR1 LNHNV, CDR2 YYDKDF (reference sequence). The CDR3 length is 15 residues. The V segment lost 3 bases and the J segment 10 bases; nucleotides outside the gene matches: 8. The CDR3 nucleotides read TGTGCCACCAGCAGGGCCGGGACAGGGGTAGGAAAACTGTTTTTT. It is translated as CATSRAGTGVGKLFF.

The chain uses TRBV11-3 and TRBJ2-3; D possibly corresponds to TRBD2 (6 bases). The V end lost 5 bases, the J end lost 4 bases, and 13 bases lay between the germline ends. CDR3 length equals 14 residues. CDR1 and CDR2 (germline): SGHNT, YENEEA. CDR3 sequence reads: CASSPHRGSDTQYF. For the CDR3, the DNA is TGTGCCAGCAGCCCCCACCGGGGGTCAGATACGCAGTATTTT.

The chain carries TRBV11-2 and TRBJ2-7, with 8 bases that match TRBD1. This CDR3 region has 16 residues. Per the germline V gene, CDR1 is SGHAT and CDR2 is FQNNGV. The V and J ends lost 4 bases and 2 bases, in that order; junction bases with no gene match: 10. The CDR3 loop reads CASSSPRLRGPYEQYF. The CDR3 nucleotides read TGTGCCAGCAGCTCGCCGCGTCTCAGGGGGCCCTACGAGCAGTACTTC.